What follows are 13 T cell receptor beta chains derived from one specimen sequenced in a study of cytomegalovirus exposure and HLA in healthy donors. The PCR had 60 Vbeta and 13 Jbeta primers. TCRdb keeps only in-frame clones here, not all; method: immunoSEQ multiplex PCR. Here the sample spans about 130,000 clones, around 84% being singletons. Sequences were obtained from PBMCs. The receptor source for this set is a man aged 50-60 years in good health and CMV-seronegative.

CDR3 sequence: CASSEDTYRETQYF. As DNA, the CDR3 is TGCGCCAGCAGCGAGGACACGTATAGGGAGACCCAGTACTTC. The chain joins TRBV5-1 to TRBJ2-5; possibly TRBD1 for D (5 bases). The CDR3 has 14 amino acids. V lost 4 bases to trimming and J lost 5 bases, with 15 bases between them. CDR1 and CDR2 (germline): SGHRS, YFSETQ.

The CDR3 region has the DNA TGTGCCAGCAGTCGGCTAGCGGGGGGCCAAGAGACCCAGTACTTC. Translating gives CASSRLAGGQETQYF. The chain couples TRBV11-2 to TRBJ2-5; 11 bases map to TRBD2. Germline V gene data show CDR1 as SGHAT and CDR2 as FQNNGV. The CDR3 is 15 amino acids. V shed 6 bases, J shed 1 base, and the junction held 4 bases outside the gene matches.

This sequence joins TRBV6-5 and TRBJ1-5; D uncertain. The germline gives CDR1 MNHEY, CDR2 SVGAGI. V lost 5 bases to trimming and J lost 6 bases, with 17 bases between them. The CDR3 runs 15 residues. The CDR3 loop reads CASSPTTFFGQPQHF. CDR3 DNA sequence: TGTGCCAGCAGTCCAACGACATTCTTTGGTCAGCCCCAGCATTTT.

The chain has TRBV5-1 and TRBJ1-1; TRBD1 agrees at 11 bases. There are 15 residues in the CDR3. The V and J ends lost 5 bases and 4 bases, in that order; junction bases with no gene match: 7. CDR1 is SGHRS and CDR2 is YFSETQ in the germline V gene. The CDR3 region is CASSGQGAGSTEAFF. Written as DNA, the CDR3 is TGCGCCAGCAGTGGACAGGGGGCGGGGAGCACTGAAGCTTTCTTT.

The chain joins TRBV7-2 to TRBJ2-7; 11 nucleotides align to TRBD2. This CDR3 spans 15 amino acids. The junction had 6 bases not matched to a gene; V was cut back by 3 bases and J by 5 bases. Germline-derived CDR1 and CDR2 are SGHTA and FQGNSA. The CDR3 DNA sequence: TGTGCCAGCAGCTTTCTAGCGGGGGGCCCCCACGAGCAGTACTTC. It encodes CASSFLAGGPHEQYF.

The chain is built from TRBV6-5 and TRBJ1-2; D possibly corresponds to TRBD1 (5 bases). V was trimmed by 6 bases and J by 2 bases, leaving 7 bases between them. The CDR3 runs 12 residues. Germline loops: CDR1 MNHEY, CDR2 SVGAGI. CDR3 DNA sequence: TGTGCCAGCAGGGGGCAAAACTATGGCTACACCTTC. Its translation is CASRGQNYGYTF.

This chain connects TRBV5-1 to TRBJ2-3; 8 nucleotides align to TRBD1. V lost 0 bases to trimming and J lost 1 base; unmatched junction nucleotides: 4. The CDR3 contains 16 residues. Germline CDR1 reads SGHRS; CDR2 reads YFSETQ. CDR3 protein: CASSLAGTGGTDTQYF. The CDR3 DNA reads TGCGCCAGCAGCTTGGCGGGGACAGGAGGCACAGATACGCAGTATTTT. The whole variable domain, filled in from reference TRBV5-1 and TRBJ2-3, reads KAGVTQTPRYLIKTRGQQVTLSCSPISGHRSVSWYQQTPGQGLQFLFEYFSETQRNKGNFPGRFSGRQFSNSRSEMNVSTLELGDSALYLCASSLAGTGGTDTQYFGPGTRLTVL.

V and J are TRBV6-4 and TRBJ1-2; 8 bases map to TRBD1. V shed 8 bases and J 4 bases; nucleotides not matched to a gene: 12. Germline lookup yields CDR1 MRHNA and CDR2 SNTAGT. The CDR3 is 15 residues long. Here the CDR3 reads CASPQRAGGVYGYTF. The CDR3, as DNA: TGTGCCAGCCCCCAGCGGGCAGGGGGCGTCTATGGCTACACCTTC.

The rearrangement uses TRBV19 and TRBJ1-2; tentatively, D is TRBD1 (6 bases). Trimming left V 7 bases short and J 7 bases short, with 19 bases between. The germline V gene encodes CDR1 LNHDA and CDR2 SQIVND (reference sequence). The CDR3 loop spans 14 amino acids. The CDR3 protein is CASNQGNPHIGYTF. In DNA form, the CDR3 reads TGTGCCAGTAACCAGGGGAACCCCCACATTGGCTACACCTTC.

This clone occurred once. J is TRBJ1-1 and V is TRBV7-3, with a weak D call TRBD1 (5 bases). CDR1 SGHTA and CDR2 FQGTGA come from the germline V gene. Trimming removed 4 bases from V and 1 base from J, with 10 bases in between. This CDR3 is 14 amino acids long. CDR3 loop: CASSSGGWNTEAFF. Written as DNA, the CDR3 is TGTGCCAGCAGCTCGGGGGGTTGGAACACTGAAGCTTTCTTT.

In DNA form, the CDR3 reads TGTGCCAGCAGCTTACGGGACAGGGGGCGTAACGGGGAGCTGTTTTTT. This sequence encodes CASSLRDRGRNGELFF. This chain joins TRBV11-2 and TRBJ2-2; 12 bases align to TRBD1. The CDR3 is 16 amino acids. The germline CDR1 and CDR2 sequences are SGHAT and FQNNGV. Trimming took 2 bases from V and 7 from J; bases not matched to a gene: 5.

The chain couples TRBV4-1 to TRBJ1-3; 8 nucleotides align to TRBD1. Germline CDR1 and CDR2: MGHRA and YSYEKL. J gave up 2 bases and V 5 bases, and 5 bases lay outside the gene matches. The CDR3 is 15 amino acids. CDR3 nucleotides: TGCGCCAGCAGCTACTCGGACAGGGCTGGAAACACCATATATTTT. Its translation is CASSYSDRAGNTIYF.

The gene calls are TRBV2 and TRBJ1-1; 11 bases line up with TRBD1. Germline loops: CDR1 SNHLY, CDR2 FYNNEI. The length of the CDR3 is 14 residues. The ends lost 4 bases at V and 5 bases at J; junction bases unmatched: 3. As DNA, the CDR3 is TGTGCCAGCAGTGTGGGACAGGGGGTTACTGAAGCTTTCTTT. Its translation: CASSVGQGVTEAFF.